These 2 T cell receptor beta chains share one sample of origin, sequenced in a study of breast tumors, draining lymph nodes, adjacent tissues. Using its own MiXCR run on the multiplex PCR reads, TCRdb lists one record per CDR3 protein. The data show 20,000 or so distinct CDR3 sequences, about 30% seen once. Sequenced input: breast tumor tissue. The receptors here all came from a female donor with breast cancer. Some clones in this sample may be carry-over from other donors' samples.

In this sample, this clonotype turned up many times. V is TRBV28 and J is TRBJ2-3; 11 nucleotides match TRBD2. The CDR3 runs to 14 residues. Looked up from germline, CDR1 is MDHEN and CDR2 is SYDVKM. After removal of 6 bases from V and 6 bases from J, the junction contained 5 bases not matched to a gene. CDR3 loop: CASSTSGSADTQYF. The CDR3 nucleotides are TGTGCCAGCAGCACTAGCGGGAGCGCCGATACGCAGTATTTT.

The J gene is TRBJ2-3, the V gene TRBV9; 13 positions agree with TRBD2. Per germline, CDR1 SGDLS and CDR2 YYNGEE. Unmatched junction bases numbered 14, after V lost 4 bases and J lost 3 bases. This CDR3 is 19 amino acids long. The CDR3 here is CASSTNPLGLAGYTDTQYF. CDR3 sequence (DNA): TGTGCCAGCAGCACGAACCCCCTGGGACTAGCGGGATATACAGATACGCAGTATTTT.